This entry features one T cell receptor beta chain sequence. Its target is not known. This CDR3 has 19 residues. This table comes from immunoSEQ multiplex PCR, and its TCRdb copy is limited to in-frame clones, with some not included. Of approximately 20,000 clones in the sample, 65% to 80% were seen once. These data are taken from a study of OX40 agonist ivuxolimab in advanced cancers. Study conclusions and caveats: Dosing at 0.1 to 3.0 mg/kg was accompanied by clonal expansion of CD4+ and CD8+ blood T cells by week 6.

Samples of blood were obtained at baseline, on cycle 4 day 1, and on cycle 7 day 1. The input for sequencing was CD4+ or CD8+ T cells sorted from blood, taken in a trial of the OX40 agonist ivuxolimab. V usage is TRBV21-1 and J usage is TRBJ2-2; the D call TRBD2 from the table was never checked on the DNA. TRBV21-1 is reported as a pseudogene. This clonotype was sampled from an adult with an advanced solid tumor such as melanoma, head and neck, liver or kidney cancer. The CDR3 DNA reads as TGTGCCAGCAGCACAGAAGGGACTAGCGGGGGTACGAACACCGGGGAGCTGTTTTTT. This gives the protein CASSTEGTSGGTNTGELFF.